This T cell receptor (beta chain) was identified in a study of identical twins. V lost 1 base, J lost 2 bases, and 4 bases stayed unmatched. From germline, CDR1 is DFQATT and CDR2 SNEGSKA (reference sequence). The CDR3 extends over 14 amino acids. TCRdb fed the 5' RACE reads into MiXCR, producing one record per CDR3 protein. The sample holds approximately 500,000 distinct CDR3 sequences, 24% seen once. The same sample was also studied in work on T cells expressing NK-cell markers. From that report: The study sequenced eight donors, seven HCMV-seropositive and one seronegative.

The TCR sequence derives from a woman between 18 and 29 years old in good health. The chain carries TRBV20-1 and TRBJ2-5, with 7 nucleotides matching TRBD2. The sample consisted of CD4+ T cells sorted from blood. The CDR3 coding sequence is TGCAGTGCTAGAGGCGGGACTACTCAAGAGACCCAGTACTTC. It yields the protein CSARGGTTQETQYF.